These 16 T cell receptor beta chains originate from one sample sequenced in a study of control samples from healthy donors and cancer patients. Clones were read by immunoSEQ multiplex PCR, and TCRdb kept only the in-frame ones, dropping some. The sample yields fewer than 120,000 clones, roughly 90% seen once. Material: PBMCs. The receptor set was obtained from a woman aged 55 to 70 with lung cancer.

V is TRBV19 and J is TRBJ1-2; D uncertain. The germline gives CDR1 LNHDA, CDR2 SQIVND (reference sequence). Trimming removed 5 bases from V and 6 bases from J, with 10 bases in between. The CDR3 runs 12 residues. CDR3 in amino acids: CASSVDYNGYTF. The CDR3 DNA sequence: TGTGCCAGTAGTGTGGATTACAATGGCTACACCTTC.

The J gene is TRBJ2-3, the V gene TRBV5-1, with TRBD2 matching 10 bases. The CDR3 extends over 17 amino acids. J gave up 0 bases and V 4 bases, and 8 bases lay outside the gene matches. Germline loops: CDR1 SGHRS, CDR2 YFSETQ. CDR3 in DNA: TGCGCCAGCAGCCCGACTAGCGGGCCTTCTAGCACAGATACGCAGTATTTT. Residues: CASSPTSGPSSTDTQYF.

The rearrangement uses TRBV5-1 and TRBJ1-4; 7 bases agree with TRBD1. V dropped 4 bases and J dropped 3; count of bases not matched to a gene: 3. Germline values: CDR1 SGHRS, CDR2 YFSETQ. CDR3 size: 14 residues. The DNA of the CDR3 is TGCGCCAGCAGCGGGGGACAGTCTAATGAAAAACTGTTTTTT. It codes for CASSGGQSNEKLFF.

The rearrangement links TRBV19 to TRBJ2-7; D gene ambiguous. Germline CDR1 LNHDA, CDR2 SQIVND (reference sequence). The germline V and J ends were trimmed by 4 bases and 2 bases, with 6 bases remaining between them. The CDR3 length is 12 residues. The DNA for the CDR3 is TGTGCCAGTAGTAACGTCGCCTACGAGCAGTACTTC. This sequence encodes CASSNVAYEQYF.

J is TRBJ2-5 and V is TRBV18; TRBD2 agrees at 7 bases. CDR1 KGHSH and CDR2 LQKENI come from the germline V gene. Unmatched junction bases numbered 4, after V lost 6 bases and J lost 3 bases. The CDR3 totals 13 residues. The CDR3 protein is CASSLGGEETQYF. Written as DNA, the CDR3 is TGTGCCAGCTCCTTGGGAGGGGAAGAGACCCAGTACTTC. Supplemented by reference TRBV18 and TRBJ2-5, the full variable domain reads NAGVMQNPRHLVRRRGQEARLRCSPMKGHSHVYWYRQLPEEGLKFMVYLQKENIIDESGMPKERFSAEFPKEGPSILRIQQVVRGDSAAYFCASSLGGEETQYFGPGTRLLVL.

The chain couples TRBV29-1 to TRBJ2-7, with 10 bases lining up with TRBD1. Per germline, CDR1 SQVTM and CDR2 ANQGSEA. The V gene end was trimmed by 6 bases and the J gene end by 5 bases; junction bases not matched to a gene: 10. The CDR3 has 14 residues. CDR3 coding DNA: TGCAGCGTGGAGACAGGGGGCGTTACGAACGAGCAGTACTTC. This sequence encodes CSVETGGVTNEQYF.

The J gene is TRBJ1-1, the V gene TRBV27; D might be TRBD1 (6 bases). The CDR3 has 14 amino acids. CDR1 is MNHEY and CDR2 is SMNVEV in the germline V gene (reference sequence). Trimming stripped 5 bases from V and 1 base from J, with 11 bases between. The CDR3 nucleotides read TGTGCCAGCAGTAGTGGACAGACGAACACTGAAGCTTTCTTT. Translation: CASSSGQTNTEAFF.

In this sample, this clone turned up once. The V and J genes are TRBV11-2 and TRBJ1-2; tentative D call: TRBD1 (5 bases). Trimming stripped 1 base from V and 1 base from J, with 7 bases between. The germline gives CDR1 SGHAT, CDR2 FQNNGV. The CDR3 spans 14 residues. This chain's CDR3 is CASSLGGVNYGYTF. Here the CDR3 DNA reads TGTGCCAGCAGCTTAGGAGGGGTTAACTATGGCTACACCTTC.

The CDR3 protein is CASSYSNPTGVETQYF. The CDR3 bases are TGTGCCAGCAGTTACTCGAATCCCACAGGAGTGGAGACCCAGTACTTC. V and J are TRBV6-5 and TRBJ2-5; D may be TRBD1 (5 bases). The germline V and J ends were trimmed by 0 bases and 5 bases, with 16 bases remaining between them. Germline V CDR1 and CDR2: MNHEY, SVGAGI. This CDR3 spans 16 amino acids.

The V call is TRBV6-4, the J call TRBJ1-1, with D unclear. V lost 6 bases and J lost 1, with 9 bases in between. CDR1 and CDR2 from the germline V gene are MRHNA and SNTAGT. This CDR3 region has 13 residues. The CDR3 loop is CASSLRPNTEAFF. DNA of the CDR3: TGTGCCAGCAGCCTTAGACCGAACACTGAAGCTTTCTTT.

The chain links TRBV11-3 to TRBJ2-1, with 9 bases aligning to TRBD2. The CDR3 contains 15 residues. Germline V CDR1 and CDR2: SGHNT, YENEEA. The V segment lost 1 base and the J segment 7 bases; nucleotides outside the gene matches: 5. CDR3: CASSLGGGAFNEQFF. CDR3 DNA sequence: TGTGCCAGCAGCTTAGGCGGGGGGGCCTTTAATGAGCAGTTCTTC.

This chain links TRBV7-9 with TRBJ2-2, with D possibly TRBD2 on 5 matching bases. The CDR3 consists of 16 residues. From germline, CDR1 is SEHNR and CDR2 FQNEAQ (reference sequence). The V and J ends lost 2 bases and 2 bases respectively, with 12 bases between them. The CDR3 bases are TGTGCCAGCAGCTTACGAGCGGAGCTAAACACCGGGGAGCTGTTTTTT. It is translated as CASSLRAELNTGELFF.

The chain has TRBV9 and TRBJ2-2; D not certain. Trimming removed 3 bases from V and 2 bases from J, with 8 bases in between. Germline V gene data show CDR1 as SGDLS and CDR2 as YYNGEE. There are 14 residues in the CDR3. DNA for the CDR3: TGTGCCAGCAGCGCTGGATTTAACACCGGGGAGCTGTTTTTT. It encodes CASSAGFNTGELFF. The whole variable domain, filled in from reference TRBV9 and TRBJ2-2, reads DSGVTQTPKHLITATGQRVTLRCSPRSGDLSVYWYQQSLDQGLQFLIQYYNGEERAKGNILERFSAQQFPDLHSELNLSSLELGDSALYFCASSAGFNTGELFFGEGSRLTVL.

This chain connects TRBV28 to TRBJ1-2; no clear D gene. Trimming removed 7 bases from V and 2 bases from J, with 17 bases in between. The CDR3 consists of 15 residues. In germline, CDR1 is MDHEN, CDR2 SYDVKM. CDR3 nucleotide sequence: TGTGCCAGCACTTCCCATCCGGGCCTCAACTATGGCTACACCTTC. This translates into CASTSHPGLNYGYTF.

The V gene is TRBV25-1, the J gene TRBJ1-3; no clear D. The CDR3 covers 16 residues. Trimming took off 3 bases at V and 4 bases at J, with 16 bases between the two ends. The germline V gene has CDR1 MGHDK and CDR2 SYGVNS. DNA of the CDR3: TGTGCCAGCAGTGATCAGAGGGCAGATTCGGGAAACACCATATATTTT. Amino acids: CASSDQRADSGNTIYF.

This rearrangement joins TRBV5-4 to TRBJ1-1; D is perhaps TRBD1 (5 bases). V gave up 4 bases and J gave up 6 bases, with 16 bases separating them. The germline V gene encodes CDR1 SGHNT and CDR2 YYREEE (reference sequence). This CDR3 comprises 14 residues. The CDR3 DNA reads TGTGCCAGCAGCAATCAGGGTAGTGGGTCTGAAGCTTTCTTT. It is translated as CASSNQGSGSEAFF.